Sequencing of this T cell receptor (beta chain) was carried out in a study of CD8 T cells in ankylosing spondylitis. CDR3 length equals 16 residues. J was trimmed by 6 bases and V by 5 bases; bases with no gene match: 13. Scientists made TCR beta libraries using quantitative 5'-RACE with molecular barcodes. In TCRdb, the 5' RACE reads were re-called with MiXCR into one record per CDR3 protein. The table shows 750,000 to 850,000 distinct CDR3 sequences, with roughly 10% occurring only once. On this clonotype: What it recognizes is unknown.

Study-level findings and limits: Several highly homologous variants made up a TCR beta motif, and this motif appeared characteristic of ankylosing spondylitis blood. Earlier reports found some motif variants in synovial fluid and blood in reactive arthritis.

V gene TRBV12-3 or TRBV12-4 combines with J gene TRBJ2-7, with 10 bases identical to TRBD2. The sequence came from a male donor with ankylosing spondylitis. Sequencing was carried out using blood, either unsorted or a sorted T cell fraction (not recorded which). CDR3 residues: CASSLSKGLASSEQYF. The DNA of the CDR3 is TGTGCCAGCAGTCTGAGCAAGGGACTAGCGTCTAGCGAGCAGTACTTC.